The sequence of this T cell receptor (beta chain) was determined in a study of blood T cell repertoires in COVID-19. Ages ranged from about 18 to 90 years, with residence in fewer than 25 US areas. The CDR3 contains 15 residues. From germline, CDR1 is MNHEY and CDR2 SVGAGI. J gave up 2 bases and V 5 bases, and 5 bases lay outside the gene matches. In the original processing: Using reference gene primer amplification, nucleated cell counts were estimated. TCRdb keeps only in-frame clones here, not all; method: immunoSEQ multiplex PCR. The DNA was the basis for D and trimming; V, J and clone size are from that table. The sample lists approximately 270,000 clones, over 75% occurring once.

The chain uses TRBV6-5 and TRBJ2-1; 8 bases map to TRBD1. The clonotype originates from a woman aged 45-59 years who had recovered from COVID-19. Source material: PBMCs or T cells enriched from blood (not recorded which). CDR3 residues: CASSQGQAPYNEQFF. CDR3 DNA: TGTGCCAGCAGTCAGGGACAGGCTCCCTACAATGAGCAGTTCTTC.